The 21 T cell receptor beta chains presented below share a single source sample, sequenced in a study of shared clonotypes between healthy human individuals. Sequencing was performed with immunoSEQ multiplex PCR; in TCRdb, only in-frame clones are kept and a portion is missing. Of around 1.5 million clones in the sample, 95% to 99% were seen once. Sequenced material: naive CD4+ T cells sorted from blood. This sample's subset: CD45RA+ positively selected. The receptor set was obtained from a man aged 25-45 years in good health.

This chain uses TRBV7-9 with TRBJ2-3; TRBD2 agrees at 11 bases. Looked up from germline, CDR1 is SEHNR and CDR2 is FQNEAQ (reference sequence). The CDR3 loop spans 15 amino acids. V lost 3 bases to trimming and J lost 3 bases; unmatched junction nucleotides: 2. The CDR3 nucleotides read TGTGCCAGCAGCTTGGGACTAGCGGAGACAGATACGCAGTATTTT. This codes for CASSLGLAETDTQYF.

The J gene is TRBJ1-2, the V gene TRBV5-4, with 7 positions matching TRBD1. Trimming at V came to 4 bases and at J to 4 bases, leaving 7 bases not matched to a gene. Per germline, CDR1 SGHNT and CDR2 YYREEE (reference sequence). The CDR3 consists of 14 residues. As DNA, the CDR3 is TGTGCCAGCAGCCCTCCAGGGGGAGGCTATGGCTACACCTTC. It encodes CASSPPGGGYGYTF. The full variable domain, with the rest looked up from reference TRBV5-4 and TRBJ1-2, is ETGVTQSPTHLIKTRGQQVTLRCSSQSGHNTVSWYQQALGQGPQFIFQYYREEENGRGNFPPRFSGLQFPNYSSELNVNALELDDSALYLCASSPPGGGYGYTFGSGTRLTVV.

Notes on this clone: Distinct nucleotide sequences in the sample also encode this CDR3. This CDR3 is CASSLDRYNEQFF. In DNA, the CDR3 is TGTGCCAGCAGCTTGGACAGATACAATGAGCAGTTCTTC. This chain joins TRBV5-6 and TRBJ2-1; D ambiguous. The CDR3 spans 13 residues. Trimming stripped 0 bases from V and 4 bases from J, with 5 bases between. Germline loops: CDR1 SGHDT, CDR2 YYEEEE.

V usage is TRBV5-1 and J usage is TRBJ2-5; TRBD2 agrees at 10 bases. This CDR3 region has 15 residues. Germline CDR1 SGHRS, CDR2 YFSETQ. V gave up 4 bases and J gave up 6 bases; unmatched junction bases: 9. The CDR3 coding sequence is TGCGCCAGCAGCCCTCTAGCGGGAGTGAAGAAGACCCAGTACTTC. Amino acid sequence: CASSPLAGVKKTQYF.

J is TRBJ1-5 and V is TRBV18; TRBD1 matches at 12 bases. The germline CDR1 and CDR2 sequences are KGHSH and LQKENI. The CDR3 sequence is 16 residues long. V lost 6 bases to trimming and J lost 4 bases; unmatched junction nucleotides: 7. The CDR3 coding sequence is TGTGCCAGCTCCTGGGACAGGGGGCGCGGTAATCAGCCCCAGCATTTT. Residues: CASSWDRGRGNQPQHF.

The rearrangement uses TRBV30 and TRBJ1-1; D is possibly TRBD1 (5 bases). Germline CDR1 is GTSNPN and CDR2 is SVGIG (reference sequence). The CDR3 runs to 14 residues. The germline V and J ends were trimmed by 2 bases and 1 base, with 11 bases remaining between them. The CDR3 sequence: CAWSLVRANTEAFF. The CDR3 region has the DNA TGTGCCTGGAGTTTGGTCAGGGCGAACACTGAAGCTTTCTTT.

The V and J genes are TRBV5-1 and TRBJ1-3; D is undetermined. Germline V gene lookup returns CDR1 SGHRS and CDR2 YFSETQ. The length of the CDR3 is 16 residues. V dropped 5 bases and J dropped 3 bases, with 18 bases sitting between them. The DNA of the CDR3 is TGCGCCAGCAGTTTAGGCGTAACTGGGCTTGGAAACACCATATATTTT. Its translation: CASSLGVTGLGNTIYF.

The CDR3 DNA is TGTGCCTGGAGTCCTGGATACAACCAGCCCCAGCATTTT. It translates to CAWSPGYNQPQHF. The chain has TRBV30 and TRBJ1-5, with no clear D. V dropped 2 bases and J dropped 7 bases, with 12 bases sitting between them. This CDR3 comprises 13 residues. CDR1 and CDR2 from the germline V gene are GTSNPN and SVGIG (reference sequence).

A note on this clone: Other DNA sequences within the sample encode an identical CDR3. The chain carries TRBV18 and TRBJ2-2; D gene ambiguous. From germline, CDR1 is KGHSH and CDR2 LQKENI. V was pared by 3 bases and J by 4 bases, with 3 bases between. CDR3 length: 12 residues. The CDR3 region is CASSPSTGELFF. DNA for the CDR3: TGTGCCAGCTCACCGAGCACCGGGGAGCTGTTTTTT.

This clone has just one count. The chain combines TRBV2 with TRBJ2-2; 13 bases fit TRBD2. The CDR3 is 17 amino acids. V was pared by 4 bases and J by 7 bases, with 9 bases of the junction left unmatched. Germline CDR1 SNHLY, CDR2 FYNNEI. CDR3 protein: CASSGTSGRARGGELFF. The CDR3 DNA reads TGTGCCAGCAGTGGAACTAGCGGGAGGGCCCGGGGCGGGGAGCTGTTTTTT.

The CDR3: CASSDGTGNQPQHF. The DNA for the CDR3 is TGTGCCAGCAGTGACGGGACAGGGAATCAGCCCCAGCATTTT. The gene calls are TRBV6-5 and TRBJ1-5, with 9 nucleotides matching TRBD1. The V and J ends lost 5 bases and 4 bases, in that order; junction bases with no gene match: 3. Germline V gives CDR1 MNHEY, CDR2 SVGAGI. This CDR3 is 14 amino acids long.

This chain connects TRBV20-1 to TRBJ2-5; no reliable D call. CDR1 is DFQATT, CDR2 SNEGSKA, per germline (reference sequence). CDR3 length equals 11 residues. Trimming shortened V by 7 bases and J by 7 bases, and 13 bases separated the two germline ends. The CDR3 sequence is CSGENLGTQYF. In DNA, the CDR3 is TGCAGTGGAGAAAACCTAGGGACCCAGTACTTC.

The rearrangement links TRBV10-2 to TRBJ2-3; a weak D match, TRBD2 (6 bases). V was trimmed by 4 bases and J by 0 bases, leaving 8 bases between them. The CDR3 totals 14 residues. Per the germline V gene, CDR1 is WSHSY and CDR2 is SAAADI. CDR3 nucleotides: TGCGCCAGCAGTGTAGCGGTGAGCACAGATACGCAGTATTTT. The encoded protein is CASSVAVSTDTQYF.

The J gene is TRBJ1-4, the V gene TRBV5-4; D is perhaps TRBD1 (5 bases). With 0 bases removed from V and 5 bases from J, the gap between germline ends came to 11 bases. The CDR3 consists of 15 residues. Per germline, CDR1 SGHNT and CDR2 YYREEE (reference sequence). For the CDR3, the DNA is TGTGCCAGCAGCTTGGCTCCAGGGCAAAATGAAAAACTGTTTTTT. Amino acids: CASSLAPGQNEKLFF.

This clone has only one observation. Relative to the germline gene, one junction end is altered; a read error may explain this. The V call is TRBV30, the J call TRBJ2-7; the D gene could be TRBD1 or TRBD2 (5 bases each). Germline CDR1 reads GTSNPN; CDR2 reads SVGIG (reference sequence). The CDR3 covers 12 residues. The CDR3 region is CAGRDRNYEQYF. The CDR3 bases are TGTGCCGGGAGAGACAGAAACTACGAGCAGTACTTC. Filled out from reference TRBV30 and TRBJ2-7, the complete variable domain reads SQTIHQWPATLVQPVGSPLSLECTVEGTSNPNLYWYRQAAGRGLQLLFYSVGIGQISSEVPQNLSASRPQDRQFILSSKKLLLSDSGFYLCAGRDRNYEQYFGPGTRLTVT.

Ten or more counts support this clone. This chain connects TRBV11-3 to TRBJ1-2; 9 bases align to TRBD1. After removal of 5 bases from V and 4 bases from J, the junction contained 8 bases not matched to a gene. In germline, CDR1 is SGHNT, CDR2 YENEEA. The CDR3 runs to 15 residues. In nucleotides, the CDR3 is TGTGCCAGCAGCCTTTGGGACAGGGATGTCTATGGCTACACCTTC. This sequence encodes CASSLWDRDVYGYTF. The full variable domain, rest sourced from reference TRBV11-3 and TRBJ1-2, is EAGVVQSPRYKIIEKKQPVAFWCNPISGHNTLYWYLQNLGQGPELLIRYENEEAVDDSQLPKDRFSAERLKGVDSTLKIQPAELGDSAVYLCASSLWDRDVYGYTFGSGTRLTVV.

The CDR3 here is CASSGRQGALDEQFF. CDR3 coding DNA: TGTGCCAGCAGTGGTCGACAGGGGGCTCTTGATGAGCAGTTCTTC. The V gene is TRBV6-1, the J gene TRBJ2-1; 10 bases agree with TRBD1. The CDR3 covers 15 residues. The V segment lost 4 bases and the J segment 8 bases; nucleotides outside the gene matches: 8. The germline V gene has CDR1 MNHNS and CDR2 SASEGT.

The chain has TRBV14 and TRBJ2-7; TRBD2 is a possible D gene (6 bases). The length of the CDR3 is 15 residues. V dropped 4 bases and J dropped 2 bases, with 15 bases sitting between them. The germline V gene has CDR1 SGHDN and CDR2 FVKESK. This chain's CDR3 is CASSPFLGGAYEQYF. CDR3 sequence (DNA): TGTGCCAGCAGCCCGTTTTTAGGAGGGGCCTACGAGCAGTACTTC.

The rearrangement uses TRBV7-8 and TRBJ1-5; D possibly corresponds to TRBD1 (6 bases). V was clipped by 3 bases and J by 3 bases, with 12 bases between them. The CDR3 covers 15 residues. CDR1 is SGHVS and CDR2 is FQNEAQ in the germline V gene. The CDR3 here is CASSFYWDTNQPQHF. CDR3 in DNA: TGTGCCAGCAGCTTTTATTGGGACACCAATCAGCCCCAGCATTTT.

The chain combines TRBV6-5 with TRBJ1-2; perhaps TRBD1 as D (5 bases). CDR1 and CDR2 from the germline V gene are MNHEY and SVGAGI. Trimming stripped 5 bases from V and 7 bases from J, with 8 bases between. The CDR3 runs 11 residues. In DNA form, the CDR3 reads TGTGCCAGCAGTGAGGGACGTGGCTACACCTTC. Amino acid sequence: CASSEGRGYTF.

The chain has TRBV6-1 and TRBJ1-5; TRBD1 matches 7 bases. Germline CDR1 MNHNS, CDR2 SASEGT. The CDR3 totals 14 residues. Trimming took 6 bases from V and 7 from J; bases not matched to a gene: 9. DNA for the CDR3: TGTGCCAGCAGGGGCTCGACAGGGAGCCAGCCCCAGCATTTT. Its translation: CASRGSTGSQPQHF.